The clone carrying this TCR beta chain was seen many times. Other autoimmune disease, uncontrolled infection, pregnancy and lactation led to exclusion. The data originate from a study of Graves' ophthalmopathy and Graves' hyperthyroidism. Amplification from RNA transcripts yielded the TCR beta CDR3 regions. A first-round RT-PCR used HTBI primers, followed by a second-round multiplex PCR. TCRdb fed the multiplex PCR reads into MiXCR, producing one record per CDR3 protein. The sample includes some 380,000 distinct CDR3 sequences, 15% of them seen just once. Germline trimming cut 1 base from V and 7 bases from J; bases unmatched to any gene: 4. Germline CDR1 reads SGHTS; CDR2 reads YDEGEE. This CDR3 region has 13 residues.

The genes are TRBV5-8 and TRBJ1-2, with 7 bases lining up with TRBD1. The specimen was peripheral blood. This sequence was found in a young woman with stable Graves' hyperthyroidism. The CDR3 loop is CASSLIRGPGYTF. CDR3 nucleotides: TGTGCCAGCAGCTTGATAAGGGGGCCTGGCTACACCTTC.